Below are 6 T cell receptor beta chains sequenced from a single sample in a study of T-cell memory formation after mild COVID-19. TCRdb re-called the 5' RACE reads with MiXCR, one entry per CDR3 protein. The sample lists about half a million distinct CDR3 sequences; 15% to 20% were seen once. Sequenced: PBMCs or a T cell subset sorted from them (not recorded which). These receptor sequences come from an adult woman who had mild COVID-19 (a few samples of this study predate the infection). Cell type and time point are not known.

This clonotype was recorded many times. The CDR3 nucleotides are TGTGCCAGCAGCTTAAGGACCAGCGGCTACACCTTC. Its translation is CASSLRTSGYTF. The rearrangement links TRBV11-2 to TRBJ1-2; D not certain. Per germline, CDR1 SGHAT and CDR2 FQNNGV. Trimming stripped 2 bases from V and 8 bases from J, with 9 bases between. This CDR3 contains 12 residues.

This clonotype was observed a handful of times. The chain is built from TRBV9 and TRBJ2-1; D not resolved. The ends were cut back, 4 bases at V and 0 bases at J, with 14 bases in the middle. Looked up from germline, CDR1 is SGDLS and CDR2 is YYNGEE. This CDR3 comprises 16 residues. As DNA, the CDR3 is TGTGCCAGCAGCCTGGAGTATTTGAGCTCCTACAATGAGCAGTTCTTC. This translates into CASSLEYLSSYNEQFF.

The rearrangement joins TRBV6-6 to TRBJ2-7; 8 nucleotides match TRBD1. The CDR3 totals 12 residues. The V gene's germline CDR1 is MNHNY and CDR2 SVGAGI (reference sequence). Trimming took 8 bases from V and 5 from J; bases not matched to a gene: 5. The CDR3, as DNA: TGTGCCAGCCAACAGGGGGTGGACGAGCAGTACTTC. Amino acid sequence: CASQQGVDEQYF.

The chain has TRBV5-1 and TRBJ2-1; D uncertain. Germline CDR1 and CDR2: SGHRS and YFSETQ. The CDR3 is made up of 15 amino acids. V was cut by 0 bases and J by 5 bases, with 12 bases left in between. CDR3 nucleotide sequence: TGCGCCAGCAGCTTGGCCGTTCTCAGTCACAATGAGCAGTTCTTC. Translation: CASSLAVLSHNEQFF.

A few counts support this clonotype. The chain combines TRBV7-8 with TRBJ2-7, with D maybe TRBD1 (7 bases). The ends were cut back, 1 base at V and 2 bases at J, with 12 bases in the middle. The germline V gene encodes CDR1 SGHVS and CDR2 FQNEAQ. The CDR3 contains 15 residues. CDR3: CASSLGGDRTYEQYF. In nucleotides, the CDR3 is TGTGCCAGCAGCTTAGGGGGGGACAGAACCTACGAGCAGTACTTC. The entire variable domain, with the rest obtained from reference TRBV7-8 and TRBJ2-7, is as follows: GAGVSQSPRYKVAKRGQDVALRCDPISGHVSLFWYQQALGQGPEFLTYFQNEAQLDKSGLPSDRFFAERPEGSVSTLKIQRTQQEDSAVYLCASSLGGDRTYEQYFGPGTRLTVT.

This clonotype was picked up a small number of times. This chain uses TRBV7-8 with TRBJ1-1; the match to TRBD1 covers 8 bases. CDR1 SGHVS and CDR2 FQNEAQ come from the germline V gene. This CDR3 has 15 residues. V lost 5 bases and J lost 1; bases outside the gene matches: 6. The CDR3: CASSNTGTGNTEAFF. The CDR3 region has the DNA TGTGCCAGCAGCAATACCGGGACAGGGAACACTGAAGCTTTCTTT.